The 9 T cell receptor beta chains in this list originate from one sample, sequenced in a study of memory CD4+ T cells and cytomegalovirus serostatus. The sort gate was single viable CD3+CD4+CD8-CD45RO+ cells for memory CD4+ T cells. Clones were sequenced by immunoSEQ multiplex PCR, and TCRdb holds only the in-frame ones, with some missing. The table has about 82,000 clones, around 80% seen once. Specimen: memory CD4+ T cells from blood. These receptors came from an adult in good health and CMV-seronegative.

The chain links TRBV27 to TRBJ1-5, with D maybe TRBD1 (5 bases). This CDR3 is 15 amino acids long. V shed 2 bases and J shed 1 base, with 9 bases lying between them. Per germline, CDR1 MNHEY and CDR2 SMNVEV (reference sequence). CDR3 amino acids: CASSLDSGSNQPQHF. The CDR3, as DNA: TGTGCCAGCAGTTTAGACAGTGGGAGCAATCAGCCCCAGCATTTT.

The chain has TRBV5-1 and TRBJ2-7; the match to TRBD2 covers 7 bases. The CDR3 length is 13 residues. The junction had 1 base not matched to a gene; V was cut back by 3 bases and J by 1 base. In germline, CDR1 is SGHRS, CDR2 YFSETQ. CDR3 coding DNA: TGCGCCAGCAGCTCGGGACTATCCTACGAGCAGTACTTC. Translated, it gives CASSSGLSYEQYF.

This clone was recorded a few times. The chain carries TRBV30 and TRBJ1-2; no clear D gene. This CDR3 is built from 11 residues. Trimming pared 2 bases from V and 4 bases from J, leaving 5 bases between. CDR1 GTSNPN and CDR2 SVGIG come from the germline V gene (reference sequence). CDR3 DNA sequence: TGTGCCTGGAGTAAGGGCTATGGCTACACCTTC. Translated: CAWSKGYGYTF.

Here the CDR3 reads CSVEGGGGGYGYTF. The CDR3 region has the DNA TGCAGCGTTGAAGGTGGGGGCGGCGGCTATGGCTACACCTTC. This chain connects TRBV29-1 to TRBJ1-2; possible D gene TRBD1, 6 bases. Germline lookup yields CDR1 SQVTM and CDR2 ANQGSEA. The CDR3 covers 14 residues. Trimming left V 1 base short and J 4 bases short, with 13 bases between.

The V call is TRBV18, the J call TRBJ1-2, with a weak D call TRBD1 (5 bases). Trimming left V 2 bases short and J 8 bases short, with 12 bases between. CDR1 is KGHSH, CDR2 LQKENI, per germline. The CDR3 extends over 13 amino acids. The CDR3 DNA follows: TGTGCCAGCTCACCAGATACACAGGACGGCTACACCTTC. This codes for CASSPDTQDGYTF.

The rearrangement joins TRBV18 to TRBJ1-2; D remains unclear. The CDR3 extends over 12 amino acids. Germline V gives CDR1 KGHSH, CDR2 LQKENI. The CDR3 DNA reads TGTGTCCGACTCTCTGGAGCAGGTAGCTACACCTTC. Its protein product is CVRLSGAGSYTF.

The V gene is TRBV29-1, the J gene TRBJ2-3; the match to TRBD2 covers 10 bases. V gave up 7 bases and J gave up 6 bases; unmatched junction bases: 19. Germline V gene lookup returns CDR1 SQVTM and CDR2 ANQGSEA. This CDR3 has 17 amino acids. The CDR3 is CSAGPSLLAGSSDTQYF. CDR3 coding DNA: TGCAGCGCCGGCCCGTCCTTACTAGCGGGGTCAAGCGATACGCAGTATTTT.

This chain joins TRBV5-6 and TRBJ2-3; unclear D gene. Between the trimmed V and J ends, which lost 4 bases and 7 bases, there was a span of 13 bases. In germline, CDR1 is SGHDT, CDR2 YYEEEE. This CDR3 is 13 amino acids long. For the CDR3, the DNA is TGTGCCAGCAGCATACCCAGGCTAAATACGCAGTATTTT. Encoded protein: CASSIPRLNTQYF.

The CDR3 protein is CASSPIRGGSNQPQHF. CDR3 sequence (DNA): TGTGCCAGCAGCCCGATCCGGGGGGGTAGCAATCAGCCCCAGCATTTT. The chain is built from TRBV11-2 and TRBJ1-5; possibly TRBD1 for D (5 bases). Trimming stripped 5 bases from V and 0 bases from J, with 14 bases between. Germline CDR1 reads SGHAT; CDR2 reads FQNNGV. The CDR3 extends over 16 amino acids.